This T cell receptor beta chain was sequenced for a study of T cells in Graves' hyperthyroidism and ophthalmopathy. The CDR3 regions of TCR beta were amplified from RNA transcripts. The HTBI set primed first-round TCR CDR3 RT-PCR. TCRdb itself ran the multiplex PCR reads through MiXCR, one entry per CDR3 protein. In the table there are hundreds of thousands of distinct CDR3 sequences, around 21% of which are singletons. Cells are PBMCs isolated from about 10 ml of fresh blood. The germline CDR1 and CDR2 sequences are MDHEN and SYDVKM. This CDR3 has 16 amino acids. Points on this clonotype: Given a much more abundant clone one base away, this may be a read error.

This receptor was taken from a man aged 30-40 years with Graves' ophthalmopathy. The sample comprised blood. This sequence joins TRBV28 and TRBJ2-7; D is possibly TRBD2 (5 bases). CDR3 protein: CASRATVAPRLYEQCF. The CDR3 DNA is TGTGCCAGCAGAGCAACGGTAGCGCCAAGGCTTTACGAGCAGTGCTTC.